Presented here are 31 T cell receptor beta chains from one specimen sequenced in a study of blood T cell repertoires in COVID-19. Measured with immunoSEQ multiplex PCR; TCRdb has only the in-frame clones, and not every one. This table has about 40,000 clones, about 79% appearing once. Material for sequencing was peripheral blood. The origin of the receptors is a woman aged 55-70 years with acute or convalescent COVID-19.

V gene TRBV6-1 combines with J gene TRBJ1-6; D is unresolved. Trimming stripped 3 bases from V and 10 bases from J, with 10 bases between. The CDR3 consists of 13 residues. The germline CDR1 and CDR2 sequences are MNHNS and SASEGT. CDR3 sequence (DNA): TGTGCCAGCAGTGAGGTAGAGAGGTCACCCCTCCACTTT. Its translation: CASSEVERSPLHF.

The chain has TRBV5-1 and TRBJ2-7; the D gene is possibly TRBD2 (5 bases). The CDR3 consists of 15 residues. Germline CDR1 reads SGHRS; CDR2 reads YFSETQ. The ends were cut back, 0 bases at V and 5 bases at J, with 15 bases in the middle. The CDR3 coding sequence is TGCGCCAGCAGCTTGGTGGGTCTAGCTAATCACGAGCAGTACTTC. It specifies CASSLVGLANHEQYF.

The gene calls are TRBV15 and TRBJ2-3; TRBD1 matches 11 bases. V lost 4 bases to trimming and J lost 10 bases; unmatched junction nucleotides: 7. The CDR3 runs 14 residues. Germline loops: CDR1 LNHNV, CDR2 YYDKDF (reference sequence). This chain's CDR3 is CATSKDRGRPSQYF. The CDR3, as DNA: TGTGCCACCAGCAAGGACAGGGGGCGCCCCTCGCAGTATTTT.

This clone was seen just once. The genes are TRBV4-1 and TRBJ1-1; possibly TRBD1 for D (6 bases). V lost 1 base and J 0 bases, leaving 24 bases between the germline ends. The CDR3 consists of 20 residues. Germline loops: CDR1 MGHRA, CDR2 YSYEKL. In DNA, the CDR3 is TGCGCCAGCAGCCAAGTGTTGCGGGGGCGGGGGCGGACCATGAACACTGAAGCTTTCTTT. The encoded protein is CASSQVLRGRGRTMNTEAFF.

The gene calls are TRBV10-3 and TRBJ1-6, with D possibly being TRBD1 (5 bases). Per germline, CDR1 ENHRY and CDR2 SYGVKD. Trimming shortened V by 6 bases and J by 8 bases, and 14 bases separated the two germline ends. This CDR3 is 14 amino acids long. As DNA, the CDR3 is TGTGCCATCAGGGGCGGGGGAAATCATTCACCCCTCCACTTT. As protein: CAIRGGGNHSPLHF.

The gene calls are TRBV2 and TRBJ2-1, with D possibly matching TRBD2 (5 bases). Germline V CDR1 and CDR2: SNHLY, FYNNEI. This CDR3 has 12 amino acids. With 4 bases removed from V and 6 bases from J, the gap between germline ends came to 7 bases. The CDR3 loop is CASSVGLNEQFF. In nucleotides, the CDR3 is TGTGCCAGCAGTGTTGGACTCAATGAGCAGTTCTTC.

The chain carries TRBV6-6 and TRBJ2-7, with 8 nucleotides matching TRBD1. The CDR3 covers 13 residues. V dropped 10 bases and J dropped 2; count of bases not matched to a gene: 7. From germline, CDR1 is MNHNY and CDR2 SVGAGI (reference sequence). The CDR3 bases are TGTGCCACAGAAGGGACAGGAACCTACGAGCAGTACTTC. Encoded protein: CATEGTGTYEQYF.

The V call is TRBV7-3, the J call TRBJ2-3; D possibly corresponds to TRBD1 (5 bases). Looked up from germline, CDR1 is SGHTA and CDR2 is FQGTGA. CDR3 size: 15 residues. The V end lost 5 bases, the J end lost 2 bases, and 14 bases lay between the germline ends. CDR3 sequence: CASSGKGRPTDTQYF. The CDR3 DNA is TGTGCCAGCAGCGGTAAGGGGCGACCCACAGATACGCAGTATTTT. Using reference TRBV7-3 and TRBJ2-3 for the parts outside the CDR3, the full variable domain is GAGVSQTPSNKVTEKGKYVELRCDPISGHTALYWYRQSLGQGPEFLIYFQGTGAADDSGLPNDRFFAVRPEGSVSTLKIQRTERGDSAVYLCASSGKGRPTDTQYFGPGTRLTVL.

This chain uses TRBV29-1 with TRBJ1-2; TRBD1 agrees at 7 bases. CDR1 is SQVTM and CDR2 is ANQGSEA in the germline V gene. This CDR3 comprises 12 residues. The V gene end was trimmed by 6 bases and the J gene end by 4 bases; junction bases not matched to a gene: 5. CDR3 in amino acids: CSVYRGGYGYTF. DNA of the CDR3: TGCAGCGTCTACAGGGGAGGCTATGGCTACACCTTC.

The chain has TRBV19 and TRBJ2-7; 9 bases are shared with TRBD1. Germline V gene sequence: CDR1 LNHDA, CDR2 SQIVND (reference sequence). The CDR3 contains 15 residues. Unmatched junction bases numbered 8, after V lost 6 bases and J lost 2 bases. The DNA of the CDR3 is TGTGCCAGTAGCCTTTCGGGACAGGGCCCCTACGAGCAGTACTTC. As protein: CASSLSGQGPYEQYF.

The V and J genes are TRBV5-1 and TRBJ1-4; TRBD1 is a possible D gene (5 bases). Germline lookup yields CDR1 SGHRS and CDR2 YFSETQ. V gave up 1 base and J gave up 7 bases, with 14 bases separating them. CDR3 size: 15 residues. The CDR3 here is CASSLRGGVGEKLFF. Here the CDR3 DNA reads TGCGCCAGCAGCTTGCGTGGAGGGGTCGGTGAAAAACTGTTTTTT.

The chain carries TRBV6-6 and TRBJ1-2; D call uncertain. Germline CDR1 reads MNHNY; CDR2 reads SVGAGI (reference sequence). This CDR3 has 14 residues. V was trimmed by 7 bases and J by 0 bases, leaving 12 bases between them. The CDR3 is CASTQTGANYGYTF. CDR3 nucleotide sequence: TGTGCCAGCACTCAAACCGGAGCTAACTATGGCTACACCTTC.

This chain connects TRBV5-1 to TRBJ2-1; 7 nucleotides line up with TRBD1. The V gene's germline CDR1 is SGHRS and CDR2 YFSETQ. The junction had 2 bases not matched to a gene; V was cut back by 2 bases and J by 0 bases. CDR3 length: 15 residues. The CDR3 is CASSLRDSSYNEQFF. CDR3 DNA: TGCGCCAGCAGCTTAAGGGACAGCTCCTACAATGAGCAGTTCTTC.

V and J are TRBV9 and TRBJ1-4; D may be TRBD1 (5 bases). Per germline, CDR1 SGDLS and CDR2 YYNGEE. With 0 bases removed from V and 6 bases from J, the gap between germline ends came to 9 bases. The CDR3 extends over 14 amino acids. CDR3: CASSVASQDEKLFF. CDR3 sequence (DNA): TGTGCCAGCAGCGTAGCATCACAGGATGAAAAACTGTTTTTT.

The rearrangement links TRBV7-9 to TRBJ1-5; no firm D call. This CDR3 spans 12 amino acids. V was cut by 3 bases and J by 5 bases, with 5 bases left in between. Germline CDR1 SEHNR, CDR2 FQNEAQ (reference sequence). This CDR3 is CASSFVDQPQHF. The DNA of the CDR3 is TGTGCCAGCAGCTTCGTAGATCAGCCCCAGCATTTT. Looking up the rest from reference TRBV7-9 and TRBJ1-5 gives the full variable domain: DTGVSQNPRHKITKRGQNVTFRCDPISEHNRLYWYRQTLGQGPEFLTYFQNEAQLEKSRLLSDRFSAERPKGSFSTLEIQRTEQGDSAMYLCASSFVDQPQHFGDGTRLSIL.

This clone was seen more than once but under ten times. The gene calls are TRBV6-2 or TRBV6-3 and TRBJ2-5; TRBD2 agrees at 8 bases. This CDR3 contains 15 residues. V trimming: 6 bases; J trimming: 5 bases; junction bases outside the gene matches: 11. Germline values: CDR1 MNHEY, CDR2 SVGEGT. Here the CDR3 reads CASSAGLVGGETQYF. CDR3 DNA sequence: TGTGCCAGCAGCGCGGGACTAGTAGGAGGCGAGACCCAGTACTTC.

This chain uses TRBV4-1 with TRBJ1-2, with 12 bases lining up with TRBD1. The CDR3 extends over 16 amino acids. J lost 2 bases, V lost 3 bases, and 4 bases had no gene match. Germline lookup yields CDR1 MGHRA and CDR2 YSYEKL. The CDR3 sequence is CASSQTGTGGNYGYTF. Here the CDR3 DNA reads TGCGCCAGCAGCCAGACGGGGACAGGGGGCAACTATGGCTACACCTTC.

V usage is TRBV5-6 and J usage is TRBJ2-2, with 7 bases fitting TRBD1. Germline V gene lookup returns CDR1 SGHDT and CDR2 YYEEEE. The trim removed 3 bases at V and 4 bases at J, leaving 6 bases unmatched. The CDR3 totals 15 residues. CDR3 coding DNA: TGTGCCAGCAGCTCCGGGACAGACTTCACCGGGGAGCTGTTTTTT. This sequence encodes CASSSGTDFTGELFF.

This chain links TRBV2 with TRBJ1-5; 9 nucleotides line up with TRBD1. Germline V gives CDR1 SNHLY, CDR2 FYNNEI. The V gene end was trimmed by 4 bases and the J gene end by 0 bases; junction bases not matched to a gene: 10. This CDR3 is 18 amino acids long. The CDR3 region has the DNA TGTGCCAGCAGTGTAGGAGACAGGGGGTACTCTAGCAATCAGCCCCAGCATTTT. Protein: CASSVGDRGYSSNQPQHF.

This rearrangement joins TRBV15 to TRBJ2-7, with D possibly matching TRBD1 (5 bases). The length of the CDR3 is 13 residues. The germline V gene encodes CDR1 LNHNV and CDR2 YYDKDF (reference sequence). V dropped 1 base and J dropped 5 bases, with 9 bases sitting between them. CDR3 sequence reads: CATSRGVGDEQYF. Here the CDR3 DNA reads TGTGCCACCAGCAGAGGGGTAGGGGACGAGCAGTACTTC.

The rearrangement joins TRBV6-6 to TRBJ1-4, with TRBD1 matching over 10 bases. The junction had 4 bases not matched to a gene; V was cut back by 6 bases and J by 6 bases. This CDR3 is built from 14 residues. Germline-derived CDR1 and CDR2 are MNHNY and SVGAGI (reference sequence). CDR3 amino acids: CASSRGQGDEKLFF. DNA for the CDR3: TGTGCCAGCAGCCGCGGACAGGGGGATGAAAAACTGTTTTTT.

This clone was seen only a few times. This specimen includes other DNA sequences encoding the same CDR3. V is TRBV28 and J is TRBJ1-2; 7 bases map to TRBD1. V gave up 5 bases and J gave up 2 bases; unmatched junction bases: 5. Germline-derived CDR1 and CDR2 are MDHEN and SYDVKM. This CDR3 is 14 amino acids long. The CDR3 sequence is CASSLPQGNYGYTF. The DNA of the CDR3 is TGTGCCAGCAGTCTCCCACAGGGGAACTATGGCTACACCTTC.

This sequence joins TRBV19 and TRBJ2-3; TRBD2 matches at 9 bases. Trimming cost V 3 bases and J 4 bases; bases outside gene matches: 5. The CDR3 covers 15 residues. Germline V gene data show CDR1 as LNHDA and CDR2 as SQIVND (reference sequence). This CDR3 reads CASSIAGGPADTQYF. The DNA for the CDR3 is TGTGCCAGTAGTATTGCGGGAGGGCCAGCAGATACGCAGTATTTT.

The chain is built from TRBV4-2 and TRBJ1-2; D uncertain. CDR1 is LGHNA, CDR2 YNFKEQ, per germline. Trimming pared 2 bases from V and 7 bases from J, leaving 14 bases between. The CDR3 is 14 amino acids. CDR3 coding DNA: TGTGCCAGCAGCCAACACCCTTTGGAGGGTGGCTACACCTTC. Translation gives CASSQHPLEGGYTF.

The chain carries TRBV6-1 and TRBJ2-6, with D tentatively TRBD1 (6 bases). From germline, CDR1 is MNHNS and CDR2 SASEGT. The CDR3 length is 16 residues. V gave up 4 bases and J gave up 2 bases, with 12 bases separating them. DNA of the CDR3: TGTGCCAGCAGTGGGCAACGACAGGCTGGGGCCAACGTCCTGACTTTC. It translates to CASSGQRQAGANVLTF.

The J gene is TRBJ2-6, the V gene TRBV7-3, with 10 positions matching TRBD1. The CDR3 loop spans 19 amino acids. The ends lost 1 base at V and 3 bases at J; junction bases unmatched: 9. Germline V gene data show CDR1 as SGHTA and CDR2 as FQGTGA. For the CDR3, the DNA is TGTGCCAGCAGCTTAAAGCTTGGACAGGGGGGCTTTGGGGCCAACGTCCTGACTTTC. Protein sequence: CASSLKLGQGGFGANVLTF.

The chain recombines TRBV6-2 or TRBV6-3 with TRBJ1-5; no firm D call. The CDR3 covers 15 residues. Trimming took 2 bases from V and 1 from J, leaving 9 bases between them. CDR1 MNHEY and CDR2 SVGEGT come from the germline V gene. The DNA for the CDR3 is TGTGCCAGCAGTTACGGCAGGAACAGCAATCAGCCCCAGCATTTT. This encodes CASSYGRNSNQPQHF.

The genes are TRBV30 and TRBJ2-1; no clear D. CDR1 and CDR2 (germline): GTSNPN, SVGIG (reference sequence). This CDR3 is built from 13 residues. The V end was cut by 1 base, the J end by 5 bases, with 9 bases between. The CDR3 loop reads CAWSGGSHNEQFF. The CDR3 nucleotides are TGTGCCTGGAGTGGCGGCAGCCACAATGAGCAGTTCTTC.

The chain recombines TRBV30 with TRBJ2-3; perhaps TRBD2 as D (5 bases). This CDR3 has 14 amino acids. V lost 1 base and J lost 1, with 9 bases in between. CDR1 is GTSNPN and CDR2 is SVGIG in the germline V gene (reference sequence). The CDR3 loop reads CAWSASGGTDTQYF. Here the CDR3 DNA reads TGTGCCTGGAGTGCAAGCGGTGGCACAGATACGCAGTATTTT.

This clone was recorded a few times. This chain links TRBV5-6 with TRBJ2-1; 10 bases align to TRBD1. Germline assignment: CDR1 SGHDT and CDR2 YYEEEE. Losses at the gene ends were 4 bases for V and 4 bases for J; bases not matched to a gene: 2. This CDR3 comprises 14 residues. The CDR3, as DNA: TGTGCCAGCAGCGGGACAGGGGTATACAATGAGCAGTTCTTC. It translates to CASSGTGVYNEQFF.

This clone is medium-sized. This chain connects TRBV2 to TRBJ2-7, with 7 bases matching TRBD2. Germline V gene lookup returns CDR1 SNHLY and CDR2 FYNNEI. V dropped 4 bases and J dropped 5; count of bases not matched to a gene: 5. CDR3 size: 13 residues. CDR3 sequence reads: CASSGGLVDEQYF. The CDR3 nucleotides are TGTGCCAGCAGTGGCGGACTAGTAGACGAGCAGTACTTC.